This T cell receptor beta chain originates from a study of multiple sclerosis patients with progressive multifocal leukoencephalopathy. Notes on the study in general: No common TRBV or TRBJ usage or pairing appeared at PML.

A note on this clone: Antigen unknown.

The assay was immunoSEQ multiplex PCR, and TCRdb's table has in-frame clones only and misses some. Of roughly 30,000 clones in the sample, more than 75% are singletons; the top ten hold over 0.95%. Described time point: before natalizumab initiation. T0 blood was collected before the first natalizumab infusion. The sequenced sample was PBMCs. The origin of this receptor is a human donor with multiple sclerosis.

CDR3 protein: CASSESLAGVDEQFF. The DNA of the CDR3 is TGTGCCAGCAGTGAATCACTAGCGGGGGTCGATGAGCAGTTCTTC. The chain recombines TRBV6-4 with TRBJ2-1, with 11 nucleotides matching TRBD2. CDR1 is MRHNA, CDR2 SNTAGT, per germline. The length of the CDR3 is 15 residues. J gave up 8 bases and V 3 bases, and 6 bases lay outside the gene matches.